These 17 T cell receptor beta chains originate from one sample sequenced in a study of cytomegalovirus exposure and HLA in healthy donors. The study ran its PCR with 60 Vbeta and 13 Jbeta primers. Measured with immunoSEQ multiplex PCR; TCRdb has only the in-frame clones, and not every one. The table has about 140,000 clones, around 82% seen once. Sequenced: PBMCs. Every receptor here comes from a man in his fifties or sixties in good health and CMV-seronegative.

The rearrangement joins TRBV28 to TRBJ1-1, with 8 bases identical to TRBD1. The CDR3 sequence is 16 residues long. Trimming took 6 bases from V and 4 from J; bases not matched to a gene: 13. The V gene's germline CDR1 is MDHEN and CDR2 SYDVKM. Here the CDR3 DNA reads TGTGCCAGCAGCCCCCGGTGGGCAGGGGGCCCCACTGAAGCTTTCTTT. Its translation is CASSPRWAGGPTEAFF.

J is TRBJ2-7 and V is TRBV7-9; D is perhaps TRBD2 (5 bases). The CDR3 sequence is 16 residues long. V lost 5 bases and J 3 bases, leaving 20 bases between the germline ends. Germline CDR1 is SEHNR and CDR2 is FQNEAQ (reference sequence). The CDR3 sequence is CASSPHPGLRRYEQYF. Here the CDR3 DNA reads TGTGCCAGCAGCCCTCATCCCGGACTTAGGCGCTACGAGCAGTACTTC.

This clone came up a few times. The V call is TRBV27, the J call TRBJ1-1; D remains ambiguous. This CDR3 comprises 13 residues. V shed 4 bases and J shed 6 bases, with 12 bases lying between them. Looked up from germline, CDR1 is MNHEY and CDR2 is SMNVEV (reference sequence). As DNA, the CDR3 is TGTGCCAGCAGTTCTCGCCTCGGGGCTGAAGCTTTCTTT. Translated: CASSSRLGAEAFF.

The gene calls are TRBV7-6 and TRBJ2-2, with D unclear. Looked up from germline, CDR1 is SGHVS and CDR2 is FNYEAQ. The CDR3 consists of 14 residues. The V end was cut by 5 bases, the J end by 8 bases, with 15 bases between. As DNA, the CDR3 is TGTGCCAGCAGCGTAACCCCTTCGGGTGGGGAGCTGTTTTTT. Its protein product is CASSVTPSGGELFF.

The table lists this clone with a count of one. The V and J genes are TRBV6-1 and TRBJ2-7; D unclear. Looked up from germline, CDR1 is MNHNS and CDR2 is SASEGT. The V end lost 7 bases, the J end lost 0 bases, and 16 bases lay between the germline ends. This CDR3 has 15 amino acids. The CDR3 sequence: CASTKADGYSYEQYF. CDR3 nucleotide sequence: TGTGCCAGCACCAAAGCTGACGGGTACTCCTACGAGCAGTACTTC.

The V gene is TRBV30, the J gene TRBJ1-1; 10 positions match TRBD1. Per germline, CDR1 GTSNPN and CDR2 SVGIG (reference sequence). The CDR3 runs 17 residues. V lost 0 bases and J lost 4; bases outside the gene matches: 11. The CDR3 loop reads CAWSVSRGDRGGTEAFF. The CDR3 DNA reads TGTGCCTGGAGTGTTTCTCGGGGGGACAGGGGAGGCACTGAAGCTTTCTTT.

CDR3 coding DNA: TGTGCCAGCAGCCCGAGGACAGGGAGCCGGAGCTATGGCTACACCTTC. It translates to CASSPRTGSRSYGYTF. V is TRBV28 and J is TRBJ1-2; 8 bases fit TRBD1. Germline loops: CDR1 MDHEN, CDR2 SYDVKM. The V segment lost 6 bases and the J segment 4 bases; nucleotides outside the gene matches: 13. This CDR3 is built from 16 residues.

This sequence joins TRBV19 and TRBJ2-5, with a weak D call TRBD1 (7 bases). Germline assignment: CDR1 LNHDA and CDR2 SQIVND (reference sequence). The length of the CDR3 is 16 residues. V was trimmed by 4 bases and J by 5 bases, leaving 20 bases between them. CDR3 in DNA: TGTGCCAGTAGTAATCCCCTCCCAGGGGGGTGGGAGACCCAGTACTTC. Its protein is CASSNPLPGGWETQYF.

This CDR3 reads CASSLWPGADTQYF. The CDR3, as DNA: TGTGCCAGCAGCTTATGGCCAGGGGCAGATACGCAGTATTTT. The genes are TRBV7-2 and TRBJ2-3, with a weak D call TRBD1 (6 bases). The CDR3 totals 14 residues. Germline CDR1 reads SGHTA; CDR2 reads FQGNSA. The ends were cut back, 2 bases at V and 4 bases at J, with 10 bases in the middle.

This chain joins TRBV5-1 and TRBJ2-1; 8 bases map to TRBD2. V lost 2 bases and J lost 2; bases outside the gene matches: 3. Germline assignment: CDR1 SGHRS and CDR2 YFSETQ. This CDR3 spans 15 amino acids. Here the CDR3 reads CASSFPGLAYNEQFF. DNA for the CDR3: TGCGCCAGCAGCTTCCCGGGACTAGCCTACAATGAGCAGTTCTTC.

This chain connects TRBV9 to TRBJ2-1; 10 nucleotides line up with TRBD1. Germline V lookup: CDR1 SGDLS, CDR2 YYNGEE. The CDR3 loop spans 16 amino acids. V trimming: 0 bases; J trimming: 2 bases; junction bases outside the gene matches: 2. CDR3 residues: CASSVAGQGAYNEQFF. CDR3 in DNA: TGTGCCAGCAGCGTAGCAGGACAGGGGGCCTACAATGAGCAGTTCTTC.

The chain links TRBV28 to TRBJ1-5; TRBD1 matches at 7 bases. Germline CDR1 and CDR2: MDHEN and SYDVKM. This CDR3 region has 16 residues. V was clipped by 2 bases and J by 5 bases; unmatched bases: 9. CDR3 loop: CASSLAAGGKHQPQHF. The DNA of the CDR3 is TGTGCCAGCAGTTTAGCAGCAGGGGGTAAGCATCAGCCCCAGCATTTT.

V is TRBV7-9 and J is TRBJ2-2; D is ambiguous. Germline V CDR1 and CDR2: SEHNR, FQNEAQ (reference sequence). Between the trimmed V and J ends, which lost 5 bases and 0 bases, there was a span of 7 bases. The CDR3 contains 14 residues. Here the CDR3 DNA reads TGTGCCAGCAGCCTGGCTTCGAACACCGGGGAGCTGTTTTTT. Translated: CASSLASNTGELFF.

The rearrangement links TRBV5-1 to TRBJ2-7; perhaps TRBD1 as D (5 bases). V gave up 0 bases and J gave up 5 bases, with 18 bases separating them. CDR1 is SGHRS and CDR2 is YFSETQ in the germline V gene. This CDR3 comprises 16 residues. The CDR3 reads CASSLENSAGHHEQYF. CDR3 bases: TGCGCCAGCAGCTTGGAAAATTCGGCAGGGCACCACGAGCAGTACTTC. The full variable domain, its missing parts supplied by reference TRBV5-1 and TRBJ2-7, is KAGVTQTPRYLIKTRGQQVTLSCSPISGHRSVSWYQQTPGQGLQFLFEYFSETQRNKGNFPGRFSGRQFSNSRSEMNVSTLELGDSALYLCASSLENSAGHHEQYFGPGTRLTVT.

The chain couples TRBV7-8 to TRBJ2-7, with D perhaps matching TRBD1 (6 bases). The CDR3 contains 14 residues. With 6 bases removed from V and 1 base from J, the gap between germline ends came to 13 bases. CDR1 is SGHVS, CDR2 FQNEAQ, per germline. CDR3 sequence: CASRSGVGSYEQYF. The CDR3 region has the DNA TGTGCCAGCAGGTCAGGGGTGGGGTCCTACGAGCAGTACTTC.

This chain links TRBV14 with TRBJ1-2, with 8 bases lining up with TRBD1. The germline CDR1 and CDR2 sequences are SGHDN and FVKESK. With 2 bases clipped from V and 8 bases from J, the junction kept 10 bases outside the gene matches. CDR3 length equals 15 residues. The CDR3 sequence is CASSQPGQGNRGYTF. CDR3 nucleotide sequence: TGTGCCAGCAGCCAACCCGGACAGGGCAATCGGGGCTACACCTTC. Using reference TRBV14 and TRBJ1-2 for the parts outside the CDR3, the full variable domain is EAGVTQFPSHSVIEKGQTVTLRCDPISGHDNLYWYRRVMGKEIKFLLHFVKESKQDESGMPNNRFLAERTGGTYSTLKVQPAELEDSGVYFCASSQPGQGNRGYTFGSGTRLTVV.

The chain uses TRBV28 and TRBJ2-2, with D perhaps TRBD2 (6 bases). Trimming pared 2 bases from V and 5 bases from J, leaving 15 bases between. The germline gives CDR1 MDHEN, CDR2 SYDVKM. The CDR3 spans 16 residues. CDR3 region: CASSLTSQGGTGELFF. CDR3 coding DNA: TGTGCCAGCAGTTTAACTAGCCAGGGTGGTACCGGGGAGCTGTTTTTT.